The clone carrying this TCR beta chain was observed once. Other DNA sequences from this sample encode an identical CDR3 as well. The germline gives CDR1 LNHNV, CDR2 YYDKDF (reference sequence). This CDR3 region has 15 residues. V trimming: 3 bases; J trimming: 0 bases; junction bases outside the gene matches: 2. Libraries were prepared by immunoSEQ multiplex PCR; TCRdb keeps only in-frame clonotypes and omits some of them. The sample carries about 140,000 clones, over 60% recorded once. This specimen belongs to a study of blood T cell repertoires in COVID-19. The source is a man older than 75 with acute or convalescent COVID-19. Sequencing was carried out using peripheral blood. V usage is TRBV15 and J usage is TRBJ2-1; 7 bases are shared with TRBD1. CDR3 DNA sequence: TGTGCCACCAGCAGGACAGGGAGCTCCTACAATGAGCAGTTCTTC. This gives the protein CATSRTGSSYNEQFF.